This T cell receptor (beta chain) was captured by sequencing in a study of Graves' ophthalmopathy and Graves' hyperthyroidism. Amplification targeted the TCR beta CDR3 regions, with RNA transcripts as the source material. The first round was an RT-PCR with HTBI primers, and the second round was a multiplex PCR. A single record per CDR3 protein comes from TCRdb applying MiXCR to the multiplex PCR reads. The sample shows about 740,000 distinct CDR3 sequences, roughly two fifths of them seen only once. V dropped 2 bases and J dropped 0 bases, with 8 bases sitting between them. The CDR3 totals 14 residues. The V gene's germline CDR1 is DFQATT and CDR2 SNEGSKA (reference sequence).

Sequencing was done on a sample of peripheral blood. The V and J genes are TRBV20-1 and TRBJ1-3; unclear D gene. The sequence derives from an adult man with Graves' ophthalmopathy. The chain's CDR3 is CSARSHISGNTIYF. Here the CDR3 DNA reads TGCAGTGCTAGAAGTCACATCTCTGGAAACACCATATATTTT.